The following is a T cell receptor beta chain sequence with its context. The target antigen is unknown. Profiling relied on immunoSEQ multiplex PCR, and the TCRdb table lists in-frame clones only, not all of them. Altogether some 140,000 clones are present, more than 70% being singletons, with the ten largest covering more than 10%. This specimen belongs to a study of radiation and T cells in renal cell carcinoma. General study findings and limits: Top tumor clonotypes rose in blood 2 weeks post-radiation, then contracted.

The sample's time point: baseline pretreatment blood. Treatment meaning: 15 Gy SBRT to primary tumor, nephrectomy 4 weeks later. This material consisted of blood, taken from a patient whose treatment included radiotherapy and nephrectomy. This receptor was obtained from a woman aged 50 to 60 with renal cell carcinoma.

The CDR3 DNA is TGTGCCAGCAGCTTGGCAGGGACAGGGAATGAAAAACTGTTTTTT. This gives the protein CASSLAGTGNEKLFF. The V gene is TRBV5-4, the J gene TRBJ1-4, with TRBD1 matching 9 bases. The germline V gene encodes CDR1 SGHNT and CDR2 YYREEE (reference sequence). After removal of 0 bases from V and 5 bases from J, the junction contained 2 bases not matched to a gene. The CDR3 has 15 residues.